Below are 30 T cell receptor beta chains sequenced from a single sample in a study of shared clonotypes between healthy human individuals. Using immunoSEQ multiplex PCR, the repertoire was profiled, and TCRdb retains in-frame clones only, with some absent. The table includes more than 2 million clones, around 96% detected once. Naive-designated CD8 cells lacked CD45RO, were positively enriched for CCR7, and omitted terminally differentiated effector memory CD45RA+ cells. Sequencing input: naive CD8+ T cells sorted from blood. Source of these receptors: a man aged 18 to 29 in good health.

Points on this clone: One junction end does not reproduce the germline sequence, and a read error may be involved. The chain couples TRBV5-1 to TRBJ1-4; 7 positions match TRBD1. The CDR3 contains 14 residues. Germline V gene data show CDR1 as SGHRS and CDR2 as YFSETQ. CDR3 nucleotide sequence: TGCGCCAGCAGCCCTGGGACAGCTAATGAGAAACTGTTTTTT. Translated, it gives CASSPGTANEKLFF. The full variable domain, rest sourced from reference TRBV5-1 and TRBJ1-4, is KAGVTQTPRYLIKTRGQQVTLSCSPISGHRSVSWYQQTPGQGLQFLFEYFSETQRNKGNFPGRFSGRQFSNSRSEMNVSTLELGDSALYLCASSPGTANEKLFFGSGTQLSVL.

This clone was detected once. The rearrangement joins TRBV9 to TRBJ1-2; 8 positions agree with TRBD1. The germline gives CDR1 SGDLS, CDR2 YYNGEE. There are 17 residues in the CDR3. The junction had 11 bases not matched to a gene; V was cut back by 3 bases and J by 1 base. The CDR3 is CASSASPGTGYNYGYTF. DNA of the CDR3: TGTGCCAGCAGCGCGAGCCCCGGGACAGGCTATAACTATGGCTACACCTTC.

The J gene is TRBJ2-1, the V gene TRBV10-1; D gene unclear. CDR1 is WNHNN and CDR2 is SYGVQD in the germline V gene (reference sequence). Trimming removed 3 bases at V and 8 bases at J, with 11 bases between. The CDR3 has 13 amino acids. As DNA, the CDR3 is TGCGCCAGCAGTGACCCAGATCGCGATGAGCAGTTCTTC. It translates to CASSDPDRDEQFF.

This chain links TRBV28 with TRBJ1-6; 8 bases are a match to TRBD1. Looked up from germline, CDR1 is MDHEN and CDR2 is SYDVKM. The CDR3 is made up of 17 amino acids. J was trimmed by 6 bases and V by 1 base; bases with no gene match: 8. The CDR3 nucleotides read TGTGCCAGCAGTTTATACCTCGGGACAGGCGCTAATTCACCCCTCCACTTT. It specifies CASSLYLGTGANSPLHF. The full variable domain, completed using reference TRBV28 and TRBJ1-6, is DVKVTQSSRYLVKRTGEKVFLECVQDMDHENMFWYRQDPGLGLRLIYFSYDVKMKEKGDIPEGYSVSREKKERFSLILESASTNQTSMYLCASSLYLGTGANSPLHFGNGTRLTVT.

This chain connects TRBV9 to TRBJ2-7, with D uncertain. V shed 3 bases and J shed 1 base, with 11 bases lying between them. CDR1 SGDLS and CDR2 YYNGEE come from the germline V gene. The CDR3 is made up of 14 amino acids. This CDR3 is CASSALDGSYEQYF. The CDR3 DNA sequence: TGTGCCAGCAGCGCGTTAGACGGATCCTACGAGCAGTACTTC. Looking up the rest from reference TRBV9 and TRBJ2-7 gives the full variable domain: DSGVTQTPKHLITATGQRVTLRCSPRSGDLSVYWYQQSLDQGLQFLIQYYNGEERAKGNILERFSAQQFPDLHSELNLSSLELGDSALYFCASSALDGSYEQYFGPGTRLTVT.

This chain connects TRBV4-1 to TRBJ2-2; 12 bases are a match to TRBD1. This CDR3 is built from 18 residues. Germline V lookup: CDR1 MGHRA, CDR2 YSYEKL. With 5 bases clipped from V and 2 bases from J, the junction kept 9 bases outside the gene matches. CDR3 loop: CASSAPGTGGRNTGELFF. The CDR3 DNA reads as TGCGCCAGCAGCGCCCCCGGGACAGGGGGCCGAAACACCGGGGAGCTGTTTTTT.

V is TRBV9 and J is TRBJ1-2; weak D call: TRBD1 (6 bases). Trimming left V 3 bases short and J 6 bases short, with 24 bases between. CDR3 length: 17 residues. The germline V gene has CDR1 SGDLS and CDR2 YYNGEE. CDR3 protein: CASSATDSHSNRDGYTF. The CDR3 DNA sequence: TGTGCCAGCAGCGCAACGGACAGTCACTCAAATAGGGATGGCTACACCTTC.

The J gene is TRBJ2-7, the V gene TRBV7-4; TRBD2 aligns across 7 bases. Germline assignment: CDR1 SGHVT and CDR2 SQSDAQ. Trimming cost V 1 base and J 5 bases; bases outside gene matches: 5. The CDR3 totals 14 residues. CDR3 nucleotides: TGTGCCAGCAGCTTAGTAGGGCTAGCGGACGAGCAGTACTTC. Translation gives CASSLVGLADEQYF.

This chain links TRBV7-2 with TRBJ1-5; possibly TRBD1 for D (5 bases). CDR1 is SGHTA, CDR2 FQGNSA, per germline. The CDR3 has 12 amino acids. CDR3 sequence: CAIRVDNQPQHF. The CDR3 coding sequence is TGTGCAATCAGGGTGGACAATCAGCCCCAGCATTTT. The full variable domain, its missing parts supplied by reference TRBV7-2 and TRBJ1-5, is GAGVSQSPSNKVTEKGKDVELRCDPISGHTALYWYRQSLGQGLEFLIYFQGNSAPDKSGLPSDRFSAERTGGSVSTLTIQRTQQEDSAVYLCAIRVDNQPQHFGDGTRLSIL.

CDR3 DNA sequence: TGTGCCAGTAGTATGTTGGAGGGATATTCACCCCTCCACTTT. Its translation: CASSMLEGYSPLHF. This chain links TRBV19 with TRBJ1-6; D unclear. Trimming shortened V by 3 bases and J by 8 bases, and 11 bases separated the two germline ends. Germline CDR1 LNHDA, CDR2 SQIVND (reference sequence). The CDR3 loop spans 14 amino acids.

The genes are TRBV28 and TRBJ2-5; no definite D call. Trimming took 5 bases from V and 1 from J, leaving 8 bases between them. This CDR3 has 13 amino acids. Germline-derived CDR1 and CDR2 are MDHEN and SYDVKM. CDR3 sequence: CASSHRTQETQYF. CDR3 nucleotides: TGTGCCAGCAGTCACCGGACCCAAGAGACCCAGTACTTC.

The chain combines TRBV4-2 with TRBJ2-5; 7 bases are shared with TRBD1. CDR1 LGHNA and CDR2 YNFKEQ come from the germline V gene. This CDR3 comprises 15 residues. The trim removed 5 bases at V and 5 bases at J, leaving 11 bases unmatched. The CDR3 bases are TGTGCCAGCAGCTCAGATAGGGGGCGCGGGGAGACCCAGTACTTC. Translation: CASSSDRGRGETQYF.

CDR3 loop: CASGPRVGYYGYTF. The CDR3 bases are TGCGCCAGCGGTCCAAGGGTGGGGTACTATGGCTACACCTTC. The V and J genes are TRBV4-1 and TRBJ1-2; no firm D call. Trimming cost V 8 bases and J 3 bases, with 16 bases left between them. In germline, CDR1 is MGHRA, CDR2 YSYEKL. The CDR3 consists of 14 residues.

CDR3 amino acids: CSVEPSAGSAGELFF. The DNA for the CDR3 is TGCAGCGTTGAACCCTCAGCGGGCAGCGCCGGGGAGCTGTTTTTT. The gene calls are TRBV29-1 and TRBJ2-2; the D gene is possibly TRBD2 (6 bases). CDR3 size: 15 residues. Per the germline V gene, CDR1 is SQVTM and CDR2 is ANQGSEA. Trimming removed 2 bases from V and 6 bases from J, with 16 bases in between.

CDR3: CASSQDLPGTELATNEKLFF. The DNA of the CDR3 is TGCGCCAGCAGCCAAGATCTTCCGGGGACAGAACTTGCAACTAATGAAAAACTGTTTTTT. This chain connects TRBV4-3 to TRBJ1-4; 7 bases agree with TRBD1. This CDR3 is 20 amino acids long. Germline V CDR1 and CDR2: LGHNA, YSLEER. With V trimmed by 0 bases and J by 0 bases, 13 bases remained unmatched.

The V call is TRBV28, the J call TRBJ2-5, with 8 bases identical to TRBD1. CDR3 size: 16 residues. Germline lookup yields CDR1 MDHEN and CDR2 SYDVKM. With 4 bases clipped from V and 5 bases from J, the junction kept 12 bases outside the gene matches. The CDR3, as DNA: TGTGCCAGCAGTTCGGACAGGGAGGCCCTCGGGGAGACCCAGTACTTC. Translated, it gives CASSSDREALGETQYF. Using reference TRBV28 and TRBJ2-5 for the parts outside the CDR3, the full variable domain is DVKVTQSSRYLVKRTGEKVFLECVQDMDHENMFWYRQDPGLGLRLIYFSYDVKMKEKGDIPEGYSVSREKKERFSLILESASTNQTSMYLCASSSDREALGETQYFGPGTRLLVL.

This rearrangement joins TRBV28 to TRBJ2-7; D is unclear. CDR3 size: 15 residues. V shed 2 bases and J shed 0 bases, with 11 bases lying between them. CDR1 and CDR2 (germline): MDHEN, SYDVKM. The CDR3 sequence is CASSLMVGPSYEQYF. Written as DNA, the CDR3 is TGTGCCAGCAGTTTAATGGTGGGTCCCTCCTACGAGCAGTACTTC.

The rearrangement uses TRBV6-1 and TRBJ1-5; D call uncertain. The CDR3 has 15 residues. In germline, CDR1 is MNHNS, CDR2 SASEGT. V was trimmed by 6 bases and J by 0 bases, leaving 12 bases between them. DNA of the CDR3: TGTGCCAGCAGAGAAAAACACATTAGCAATCAGCCCCAGCATTTT. Its protein is CASREKHISNQPQHF.

In its sample, this clone was seen many times. The chain uses TRBV28 and TRBJ1-2; tentative D call: TRBD1 (5 bases). Trimming shortened V by 2 bases and J by 3 bases, and 13 bases separated the two germline ends. This CDR3 has 15 amino acids. Germline V gives CDR1 MDHEN, CDR2 SYDVKM. DNA of the CDR3: TGTGCCAGCAGTTTAAGGGGCGCAAGAGACTATGGCTACACCTTC. Amino acids: CASSLRGARDYGYTF.

CDR3 residues: CASRHRDNEKLFF. The CDR3 DNA reads TGTGCCAGCCGTCACAGGGATAATGAAAAACTGTTTTTT. The chain is built from TRBV27 and TRBJ1-4; TRBD1 is a possible D gene (6 bases). In germline, CDR1 is MNHEY, CDR2 SMNVEV (reference sequence). V was shortened by 8 bases and J by 4 bases, with 11 bases between the two germline ends. This CDR3 contains 13 residues.

This clone appeared a few times. The V gene is TRBV30, the J gene TRBJ2-7, with a weak D call TRBD2 (5 bases). Germline CDR1 reads GTSNPN; CDR2 reads SVGIG (reference sequence). With 2 bases removed from V and 3 bases from J, the gap between germline ends came to 11 bases. This CDR3 spans 13 amino acids. CDR3 sequence (DNA): TGTGCCTGGAGTCAAGGAGGACGCTACGAGCAGTACTTC. It translates to CAWSQGGRYEQYF.

The sample holds one count of this clone. The rearrangement joins TRBV28 to TRBJ2-7; 7 bases are a match to TRBD1. The J segment lost 2 bases and the V segment lost 6 bases, leaving 7 bases of the junction unmatched. The CDR3 contains 14 residues. Germline V gene data show CDR1 as MDHEN and CDR2 as SYDVKM. The CDR3 region has the DNA TGTGCCAGCAGCTCCGGGACAGTCCCCTACGAGCAGTACTTC. Protein product: CASSSGTVPYEQYF. The whole variable domain, filled in from reference TRBV28 and TRBJ2-7, reads DVKVTQSSRYLVKRTGEKVFLECVQDMDHENMFWYRQDPGLGLRLIYFSYDVKMKEKGDIPEGYSVSREKKERFSLILESASTNQTSMYLCASSSGTVPYEQYFGPGTRLTVT.

The chain carries TRBV6-5 and TRBJ2-6; unclear D gene. The CDR3 is 16 residues long. Germline V lookup: CDR1 MNHEY, CDR2 SVGAGI. Trimming cost V 2 bases and J 0 bases, with 8 bases left between them. The CDR3 bases are TGTGCCAGCAGTTACCTCGTCCTCTCTGGGGCCAACGTCCTGACTTTC. Translating it yields CASSYLVLSGANVLTF.

The V gene is TRBV12-2, the J gene TRBJ2-1; the table's D call, TRBD2, has no DNA check behind it. TRBV12-2 is tagged as a pseudogene. CDR3 length: 16 amino acids. The CDR3 protein is CASRPSAGTSGNEQFF. The CDR3 DNA reads TGTGCAAGTCGCCCCTCGGCCGGGACTAGCGGCAATGAGCAGTTCTTC.

This rearrangement joins TRBV28 to TRBJ2-3, with TRBD2 matching over 8 bases. J gave up 5 bases and V 1 base, and 14 bases lay outside the gene matches. This CDR3 has 18 residues. Per germline, CDR1 MDHEN and CDR2 SYDVKM. CDR3: CASSLSIFGREEEDTQYF. CDR3 in DNA: TGTGCCAGCAGTTTATCAATTTTTGGGCGGGAGGAAGAAGATACGCAGTATTTT.

The chain combines TRBV5-1 with TRBJ2-3, with 7 bases identical to TRBD2. The CDR3 has 14 amino acids. Germline CDR1 SGHRS, CDR2 YFSETQ. The V gene end was trimmed by 5 bases and the J gene end by 0 bases; junction bases not matched to a gene: 3. CDR3 in amino acids: CASRWEGSTDTQYF. As DNA, the CDR3 is TGCGCCAGCAGGTGGGAGGGGAGCACAGATACGCAGTATTTT.

In this sample, this clone turned up once. As DNA, the CDR3 is TGTGCCAGCAGCGAGACCAAACAGGGTCCCGACCTGGGGACCGGGGAGCTGTTTTTT. It is translated as CASSETKQGPDLGTGELFF. The chain couples TRBV12-1 to TRBJ2-2; the table's D call TRBD1 went unverified against the DNA. TRBV12-1 is a pseudogene segment. CDR3 length: 19 residues.

The V gene is TRBV6-5, the J gene TRBJ2-7; D is uncertain. The CDR3 is 14 amino acids. Germline assignment: CDR1 MNHEY and CDR2 SVGAGI. Trimming pared 2 bases from V and 2 bases from J, leaving 10 bases between. CDR3 residues: CASSYRESAYEQYF. CDR3 sequence (DNA): TGTGCCAGCAGTTACAGAGAAAGCGCCTACGAGCAGTACTTC.

The rearrangement joins TRBV27 to TRBJ2-7; no definite D call. Trimming took off 6 bases at V and 0 bases at J, with 12 bases between the two ends. This CDR3 has 14 residues. CDR1 is MNHEY and CDR2 is SMNVEV in the germline V gene (reference sequence). CDR3 amino acids: CASRMLVSSYEQYF. CDR3 sequence (DNA): TGTGCCAGCAGGATGTTAGTTTCCTCCTACGAGCAGTACTTC.

The chain is built from TRBV19 and TRBJ2-1, with D possibly being TRBD2 (5 bases). V was clipped by 7 bases and J by 8 bases, with 27 bases between them. CDR1 is LNHDA, CDR2 SQIVND, per germline (reference sequence). The CDR3 loop spans 17 amino acids. CDR3 protein: CASTLSSGLVRGDEQFF. CDR3 bases: TGTGCCAGTACCCTAAGCTCGGGGTTAGTTAGAGGCGATGAGCAGTTCTTC.